This entry lists 21 T cell receptor beta chains sequenced from one sample in a study of vaccination effects on CD4 cells after COVID-19. Viral peptide pool expansion of antigen-specific CD4+ T cells preceded sequencing in the ViraFEST assay. CD4+ T cells were isolated after around ten days of culture. Vaccinated recipients, who were negative for nucleocapsid antibodies, had no history of SARS-CoV-2 infection. The protocol was immunoSEQ multiplex PCR, while the TCRdb copy is restricted to in-frame clones and leaves out a portion. The sample records approximately 44,000 clones, approximately 80% being singletons. No cognate antigen is known for these TCRs. This specimen was CD4+ T cells from PBMCs cultured with HCoV-NL63 spike peptides, taken before COVID-19 vaccination. Source of these receptors: a human donor who received a COVID-19 vaccine.

The rearrangement links TRBV7-3 to TRBJ2-5; 10 nucleotides match TRBD1. There are 15 residues in the CDR3. Trimming removed 4 bases from V and 5 bases from J; junction bases left unmatched: 7. Germline CDR1 is SGHTA and CDR2 is FQGTGA. The CDR3 bases are TGTGCCAGCAGCTCCTCGGGACAGGGGTACGAGACCCAGTACTTC. Translation: CASSSSGQGYETQYF.

The chain combines TRBV15 with TRBJ2-7; D gene ambiguous. Trimming pared 0 bases from V and 6 bases from J, leaving 9 bases between. CDR3 length: 13 amino acids. The germline V gene encodes CDR1 LNHNV and CDR2 YYDKDF (reference sequence). CDR3 in amino acids: CATSRDFQVEQYV. The CDR3 bases are TGTGCCACCAGCAGAGATTTCCAGGTCGAGCAGTACGTC.

This clone was seen once. The genes are TRBV5-1 and TRBJ1-3; D gene unclear. Germline CDR1 reads SGHRS; CDR2 reads YFSETQ. Trimming left V 0 bases short and J 0 bases short, with 10 bases between. CDR3 length: 16 amino acids. CDR3 nucleotides: TGCGCCAGCAGCTTGGCCGGCGTCCTCTCTGGAAACACCATATATTTT. As protein: CASSLAGVLSGNTIYF.

This clone was counted once. The J gene is TRBJ2-7, the V gene TRBV5-5, with a tentative D call TRBD2 (6 bases). The CDR3 covers 14 residues. V lost 0 bases and J lost 6, with 13 bases in between. Germline V gene lookup returns CDR1 SGHKS and CDR2 YYEKEE (reference sequence). Here the CDR3 reads CASSLAIGGGEQYV. CDR3 DNA: TGTGCCAGCAGCTTGGCCATCGGGGGAGGCGAGCAGTACGTC.

The V gene is TRBV6-5, the J gene TRBJ1-3; D might be TRBD1 (5 bases). The germline V gene has CDR1 MNHEY and CDR2 SVGAGI. The CDR3 spans 14 residues. V lost 7 bases to trimming and J lost 2 bases, with 12 bases between them. Written as DNA, the CDR3 is TGTGCCAGCAAGGGATCAGGGACTGGAAACACCATATATTTT. As protein: CASKGSGTGNTIYF.

The CDR3 region has the DNA TGTGCCAGCAGCTTAGGGGGCCACAATGAGCAGTTCTTC. This encodes CASSLGGHNEQFF. The rearrangement links TRBV7-9 to TRBJ2-1, with D possibly matching TRBD1 (5 bases). V was clipped by 1 base and J by 5 bases, with 6 bases between them. Germline V gene lookup returns CDR1 SEHNR and CDR2 FQNEAQ (reference sequence). The CDR3 extends over 13 amino acids.

V is TRBV6-5 and J is TRBJ1-1; 7 bases agree with TRBD1. The CDR3 is made up of 13 amino acids. Germline trimming cut 6 bases from V and 6 bases from J; bases unmatched to any gene: 7. CDR1 and CDR2 from the germline V gene are MNHEY and SVGAGI. The CDR3 protein is CASRIPGQSEAFF. The CDR3 bases are TGTGCCAGCAGGATACCGGGACAGTCTGAAGCTTTCTTT.

The genes are TRBV19 and TRBJ1-2; the match to TRBD1 covers 11 bases. Germline CDR1 LNHDA, CDR2 SQIVND (reference sequence). J gave up 2 bases and V 6 bases, and 8 bases lay outside the gene matches. This CDR3 is built from 16 residues. CDR3 loop: CASRKGTGGTNYGYTF. The DNA of the CDR3 is TGTGCCAGTAGGAAAGGGACAGGGGGAACAAACTATGGCTACACCTTC.

The chain couples TRBV25-1 to TRBJ1-4; D unclear. V gave up 3 bases and J gave up 0 bases, with 8 bases separating them. The CDR3 is made up of 15 amino acids. The germline gives CDR1 MGHDK, CDR2 SYGVNS. The CDR3 sequence is CASSDSGATNEKLFF. In DNA, the CDR3 is TGTGCCAGCAGTGATTCGGGTGCAACTAATGAAAAACTGTTTTTT.

The rearrangement joins TRBV5-1 to TRBJ2-5, with unresolved D. CDR3 size: 13 residues. Germline CDR1 reads SGHRS; CDR2 reads YFSETQ. V dropped 2 bases and J dropped 2 bases, with 7 bases sitting between them. The CDR3 DNA follows: TGCGCCAGCAGCTTAAACACACAAGAGACCCAGTACTTC. This encodes CASSLNTQETQYF.

CDR3 nucleotides: TGTGCTAGTGGTTTGGTAAATGACAGGTCGGGCAATCAGCCCCAGCATTTT. Its translation: CASGLVNDRSGNQPQHF. V gene TRBV12-5 combines with J gene TRBJ1-5, with D possibly TRBD1 on 6 matching bases. CDR3 length equals 17 residues. Trimming shortened V by 0 bases and J by 2 bases, and 14 bases separated the two germline ends. Germline V gives CDR1 LGHNT, CDR2 FRNRAP. Drawing the rest from reference TRBV12-5 and TRBJ1-5, the complete variable domain is DARVTQTPRHKVTEMGQEVTMRCQPILGHNTVFWYRQTMMQGLELLAYFRNRAPLDDSGMPKDRFSAEMPDATLATLKIQPSEPRDSAVYFCASGLVNDRSGNQPQHFGDGTRLSIL.

The CDR3 here is CASSFTRETEQFF. DNA for the CDR3: TGTGCCAGCAGCTTTACGAGGGAGACTGAGCAGTTCTTC. This chain links TRBV7-9 with TRBJ2-1; D perhaps matches TRBD2 (5 bases). The CDR3 covers 13 residues. CDR1 is SEHNR and CDR2 is FQNEAQ in the germline V gene (reference sequence). V was shortened by 3 bases and J by 9 bases, with 12 bases between the two germline ends.

This rearrangement joins TRBV2 to TRBJ1-1, with 8 bases matching TRBD1. Germline V lookup: CDR1 SNHLY, CDR2 FYNNEI. J lost 2 bases, V lost 6 bases, and 5 bases had no gene match. The CDR3 has 14 residues. CDR3 sequence (DNA): TGTGCCAGCAGGGGGACAGGTCCAAACACTGAAGCTTTCTTT. Translated, it gives CASRGTGPNTEAFF.

The chain combines TRBV11-3 with TRBJ2-5; no clear D. The CDR3 runs to 14 residues. With 1 base removed from V and 3 bases from J, the gap between germline ends came to 9 bases. Germline-derived CDR1 and CDR2 are SGHNT and YENEEA. The CDR3 spells CASSLGLGKETQYF. CDR3 nucleotides: TGTGCCAGCAGCTTAGGGCTAGGGAAAGAGACCCAGTACTTC. The variable domain in full, with the rest retrieved from reference TRBV11-3 and TRBJ2-5, is EAGVVQSPRYKIIEKKQPVAFWCNPISGHNTLYWYLQNLGQGPELLIRYENEEAVDDSQLPKDRFSAERLKGVDSTLKIQPAELGDSAVYLCASSLGLGKETQYFGPGTRLLVL.

The chain recombines TRBV6-6 with TRBJ2-5, with D possibly TRBD1 on 6 matching bases. Looked up from germline, CDR1 is MNHNY and CDR2 is SVGAGI (reference sequence). CDR3 length equals 13 residues. V was shortened by 4 bases and J by 5 bases, with 11 bases between the two germline ends. The CDR3 sequence: CASSWDIGETQYF. In DNA, the CDR3 is TGTGCCAGCAGTTGGGACATCGGGGAGACCCAGTACTTC.

This clone was detected a few times. This chain links TRBV10-1 with TRBJ2-3; 7 bases line up with TRBD2. The CDR3 covers 18 residues. V was clipped by 3 bases and J by 6 bases; unmatched bases: 18. Germline V gene lookup returns CDR1 WNHNN and CDR2 SYGVQD (reference sequence). The DNA for the CDR3 is TGCGCCAGCAGTGAAGGAGGATGGGGGGGATTACCCCAGGATACGCAGTATTTT. This codes for CASSEGGWGGLPQDTQYF.

The rearrangement joins TRBV7-9 to TRBJ2-5, with TRBD2 matching 13 bases. Germline values: CDR1 SEHNR, CDR2 FQNEAQ (reference sequence). The CDR3 covers 15 residues. Trimming cost V 0 bases and J 5 bases; bases outside gene matches: 0. The CDR3 is CASSLATSGGETQYF. Written as DNA, the CDR3 is TGTGCCAGCAGCTTAGCGACTAGCGGGGGGGAGACCCAGTACTTC.

Details on this clone: This CDR3 is also generated by other DNA sequences in the sample. The chain carries TRBV28 and TRBJ1-5, with a possible D match to TRBD1 (6 bases). The V gene lost 6 bases and the J gene lost 7 bases, with 19 bases spanning the gap. The length of the CDR3 is 15 residues. Germline CDR1 and CDR2: MDHEN and SYDVKM. CDR3 loop: CASRRPPGGMQPQHF. In nucleotides, the CDR3 is TGTGCCAGCAGACGCCCCCCGGGGGGCATGCAGCCCCAGCATTTT.

J is TRBJ2-6 and V is TRBV6-5; 8 bases match TRBD2. Trimming removed 6 bases from V and 3 bases from J; junction bases left unmatched: 1. This CDR3 comprises 14 residues. The germline V gene encodes CDR1 MNHEY and CDR2 SVGAGI. The CDR3 loop reads CASSREGGANVLTF. CDR3 DNA sequence: TGTGCCAGCAGCCGGGAGGGTGGGGCCAACGTCCTGACTTTC.

This chain links TRBV19 with TRBJ2-4; 7 bases are a match to TRBD1. The germline CDR1 and CDR2 sequences are LNHDA and SQIVND (reference sequence). The CDR3 has 14 residues. V shed 3 bases and J 6 bases; nucleotides not matched to a gene: 5. Written as DNA, the CDR3 is TGTGCCAGTAGTATTACAGGGGATGCAAACATTCAGTACTTC. This gives the protein CASSITGDANIQYF. Looking up the rest from reference TRBV19 and TRBJ2-4 gives the full variable domain: DGGITQSPKYLFRKEGQNVTLSCEQNLNHDAMYWYRQDPGQGLRLIYYSQIVNDFQKGDIAEGYSVSREKKESFPLTVTSAQKNPTAFYLCASSITGDANIQYFGAGTRLSVL.

The rearrangement links TRBV3-1 (or the pseudogene TRBV3-2) to TRBJ1-4; 8 positions agree with TRBD1. Germline loops: CDR1 LGHDT, CDR2 YNNKEL (reference sequence). This CDR3 has 14 amino acids. V lost 5 bases to trimming and J lost 6 bases; unmatched junction nucleotides: 5. As DNA, the CDR3 is TGTGCCAGCAGCTCGACGGACAGGGATGAAAAACTGTTTTTT. Protein sequence: CASSSTDRDEKLFF.